The 20 T cell receptor beta chains below all came from one sample that was sequenced in a study of cytomegalovirus exposure and HLA in healthy donors. PCR used 60 Vbeta primers and 13 Jbeta primers. TCRdb's copy holds only in-frame clones and misses some; the assay was immunoSEQ multiplex PCR. The table records some 170,000 clones, about three quarters of them present only once. Sequences were obtained from PBMCs. These receptors were collected from a man aged 35-49 years in good health and CMV-seropositive.

The DNA for the CDR3 is TGTGCCAGCAGCCAAGATGGACAGGGAGGTAACAATCAGCCCCAGCATTTT. Its protein is CASSQDGQGGNNQPQHF. The rearrangement joins TRBV4-2 to TRBJ1-5; TRBD1 aligns across 8 bases. Germline lookup yields CDR1 LGHNA and CDR2 YNFKEQ. With V trimmed by 0 bases and J by 3 bases, 7 bases remained unmatched. CDR3 length: 17 amino acids.

The genes are TRBV6-4 and TRBJ1-2; perhaps TRBD1 as D (6 bases). Germline lookup yields CDR1 MRHNA and CDR2 SNTAGT. Trimming removed 4 bases at V and 4 bases at J, with 10 bases between. The CDR3 is 13 amino acids. In nucleotides, the CDR3 is TGTGCCAGCAGTGCACAGGGCGGCTATGGCTACACCTTC. Residues: CASSAQGGYGYTF.

This chain connects TRBV6-4 to TRBJ2-7; D is undetermined. This CDR3 region has 18 residues. CDR1 MRHNA and CDR2 SNTAGT come from the germline V gene. V lost 2 bases and J lost 4, with 24 bases in between. The CDR3 sequence is CASSDVRLQKPHSYEQYF. The CDR3, as DNA: TGTGCCAGCAGTGACGTCCGGTTACAGAAACCCCATAGTTACGAGCAGTACTTC.

As for this clone: Compared with germline, one end of the junction differs, possibly owing to a read error. This chain uses TRBV29-1 with TRBJ2-7; 7 bases agree with TRBD2. The CDR3 length is 12 residues. Germline-derived CDR1 and CDR2 are SQVTM and ANQGSEA. The CDR3 reads CSVQRDSYEQCF. CDR3 DNA: TGCAGCGTCCAGCGGGACTCCTACGAGCAGTGCTTC.

The V gene is TRBV27, the J gene TRBJ2-1; TRBD1 matches 9 bases. Germline trimming cut 3 bases from V and 1 base from J; bases unmatched to any gene: 4. The CDR3 covers 16 residues. CDR1 MNHEY and CDR2 SMNVEV come from the germline V gene (reference sequence). In DNA, the CDR3 is TGTGCCAGCAGTTTCTGGGACAGGGCGTCCTACAATGAGCAGTTCTTC. This codes for CASSFWDRASYNEQFF.

The gene calls are TRBV11-2 and TRBJ2-1; TRBD2 agrees at 12 bases. The CDR3 extends over 19 amino acids. V was clipped by 7 bases and J by 4 bases; unmatched bases: 17. Per the germline V gene, CDR1 is SGHAT and CDR2 is FQNNGV. The CDR3: CASMLQLAGGPGFYNEQFF. DNA of the CDR3: TGTGCCAGCATGCTTCAGCTAGCGGGAGGGCCCGGCTTTTACAATGAGCAGTTCTTC.

This chain links TRBV19 with TRBJ2-3, with TRBD1 identical over 9 bases. The CDR3 spans 16 residues. Trimming took 4 bases from V and 4 from J; bases not matched to a gene: 9. The germline V gene has CDR1 LNHDA and CDR2 SQIVND (reference sequence). CDR3 nucleotides: TGTGCCAGTAGTAAGGGGACAGGGTTTGCGGCAGATACGCAGTATTTT. This gives the protein CASSKGTGFAADTQYF.

This clone was recorded only once. This rearrangement joins TRBV11-2 to TRBJ2-7; D remains ambiguous. V was cut by 0 bases and J by 1 base, with 7 bases left in between. CDR3 length equals 14 residues. The V gene's germline CDR1 is SGHAT and CDR2 FQNNGV. The DNA for the CDR3 is TGTGCCAGCAGCTTAGATCCGGGTTCCTACGAGCAGTACTTC. This codes for CASSLDPGSYEQYF. Complete variable domain (other parts from reference TRBV11-2 and TRBJ2-7): EAGVAQSPRYKIIEKRQSVAFWCNPISGHATLYWYQQILGQGPKLLIQFQNNGVVDDSQLPKDRFSAERLKGVDSTLKIQPAKLEDSAVYLCASSLDPGSYEQYFGPGTRLTVT.

The chain employs TRBV5-1 and TRBJ2-1; 10 bases line up with TRBD2. Unmatched junction bases numbered 10, after V lost 0 bases and J lost 7 bases. The CDR3 runs 17 residues. Germline values: CDR1 SGHRS, CDR2 YFSETQ. The CDR3 loop is CASSLVGASGRKNEQFF. In nucleotides, the CDR3 is TGCGCCAGCAGCTTGGTGGGCGCTAGCGGGAGAAAAAATGAGCAGTTCTTC. Variable domain in full (rest from reference TRBV5-1 and TRBJ2-1): KAGVTQTPRYLIKTRGQQVTLSCSPISGHRSVSWYQQTPGQGLQFLFEYFSETQRNKGNFPGRFSGRQFSNSRSEMNVSTLELGDSALYLCASSLVGASGRKNEQFFGPGTRLTVL.

The genes are TRBV6-1 and TRBJ2-2, with 14 nucleotides matching TRBD2. This CDR3 is 17 amino acids long. The V and J ends lost 4 bases and 6 bases, in that order; junction bases with no gene match: 7. Per the germline V gene, CDR1 is MNHNS and CDR2 is SASEGT. DNA of the CDR3: TGTGCCAGCAGTGCGGTCCGGGGACTAGCGGGAGCCGGGGAGCTGTTTTTT. Protein: CASSAVRGLAGAGELFF.

In nucleotides, the CDR3 is TGTGCCAGTACTAGCAGATACAATGAGCAGTTCTTC. Translated, it gives CASTSRYNEQFF. The J gene is TRBJ2-1, the V gene TRBV19, with a possible D match to TRBD2 (5 bases). The CDR3 contains 12 residues. V lost 7 bases, J lost 4 bases, and 8 bases lay in between. Germline CDR1 LNHDA, CDR2 SQIVND (reference sequence).

The chain recombines TRBV28 with TRBJ2-7; TRBD2 is a possible D gene (6 bases). The CDR3 sequence is 15 residues long. The ends were cut back, 6 bases at V and 0 bases at J, with 15 bases in the middle. Per germline, CDR1 MDHEN and CDR2 SYDVKM. CDR3 nucleotide sequence: TGTGCCAGCAGGAATGTGGGGGGAATCTCCTACGAGCAGTACTTC. Encoded protein: CASRNVGGISYEQYF.

J is TRBJ2-1 and V is TRBV18; 9 nucleotides align to TRBD2. The germline V gene encodes CDR1 KGHSH and CDR2 LQKENI. J was trimmed by 7 bases and V by 2 bases; bases with no gene match: 9. There are 16 residues in the CDR3. The CDR3 reads CASSPNALAGRNEQFF. The CDR3 DNA is TGTGCCAGCTCACCAAACGCTCTAGCGGGAAGGAATGAGCAGTTCTTC.

The chain employs TRBV6-5 and TRBJ2-3, with TRBD2 matching 8 bases. V was clipped by 7 bases and J by 2 bases; unmatched bases: 5. The CDR3 is 14 residues long. Germline-derived CDR1 and CDR2 are MNHEY and SVGAGI. The DNA for the CDR3 is TGTGCCAGCACTCGAGCGGGAGTCACAGATACGCAGTATTTT. Translated, it gives CASTRAGVTDTQYF.

CDR3 sequence reads: CASSGPGLAANTGELFF. The CDR3 DNA reads as TGCGCCAGCAGTGGCCCGGGCCTAGCGGCGAACACCGGGGAGCTGTTTTTT. The chain combines TRBV10-1 with TRBJ2-2, with TRBD2 matching over 7 bases. After removal of 4 bases from V and 0 bases from J, the junction contained 8 bases not matched to a gene. Germline lookup yields CDR1 WNHNN and CDR2 SYGVQD (reference sequence). The CDR3 has 17 amino acids.

This clone has more than one count but fewer than ten. The CDR3 is CASSLHEVPYF. CDR3 DNA: TGCGCCAGCAGCTTGCATGAGGTCCCGTACTTC. This chain connects TRBV5-1 to TRBJ2-5; D call uncertain. The CDR3 is made up of 11 amino acids. The germline V and J ends were trimmed by 1 base and 13 bases, with 11 bases remaining between them. Germline CDR1 reads SGHRS; CDR2 reads YFSETQ. The full variable domain, rest sourced from reference TRBV5-1 and TRBJ2-5, is KAGVTQTPRYLIKTRGQQVTLSCSPISGHRSVSWYQQTPGQGLQFLFEYFSETQRNKGNFPGRFSGRQFSNSRSEMNVSTLELGDSALYLCASSLHEVPYFGPGTRLLVL.

This chain joins TRBV7-3 and TRBJ2-1, with 8 bases identical to TRBD2. Germline CDR1 and CDR2: SGHTA and FQGTGA. V gave up 5 bases and J gave up 2 bases; unmatched junction bases: 8. CDR3 length: 16 residues. The CDR3 nucleotides read TGTGCCAGCAGCCCGTCTAGCGGGCGCCCCTACAATGAGCAGTTCTTC. This codes for CASSPSSGRPYNEQFF.

CDR3 sequence: CASSPQRSGNQPQHF. In nucleotides, the CDR3 is TGTGCCAGCAGCCCACAACGGAGTGGCAATCAGCCCCAGCATTTT. The chain links TRBV7-2 to TRBJ1-5; D uncertain. V gave up 5 bases and J gave up 2 bases, with 13 bases separating them. Germline V lookup: CDR1 SGHTA, CDR2 FQGNSA. The CDR3 consists of 15 residues.

The rearrangement uses TRBV14 and TRBJ2-1; 8 bases align to TRBD1. The junction had 3 bases not matched to a gene; V was cut back by 4 bases and J by 7 bases. Germline V gene sequence: CDR1 SGHDN, CDR2 FVKESK. The CDR3 length is 13 residues. Here the CDR3 reads CASSRQGRNEQFF. The CDR3 coding sequence is TGTGCCAGCAGCCGACAGGGGAGGAATGAGCAGTTCTTC.

This clone is a singleton in its sample. J is TRBJ1-3 and V is TRBV2, with D perhaps TRBD1 (6 bases). The CDR3 runs 13 residues. Germline V gene data show CDR1 as SNHLY and CDR2 as FYNNEI. V shed 6 bases and J shed 0 bases, with 6 bases lying between them. The CDR3 loop is CASRDSSGNTIYF. For the CDR3, the DNA is TGTGCCAGCAGGGACAGCTCTGGAAACACCATATATTTT.